Listed below are T cell receptor beta chains from one sample, sequenced in a study of T-cell memory formation after mild COVID-19. TCRdb re-analysed the 5' RACE reads in MiXCR, keeping a single row per CDR3 protein. Of tens of thousands of distinct CDR3 sequences in the sample, 6.1% are singletons; the top ten hold 0.65% to 0.9%. Material for sequencing was PBMCs or a T cell subset sorted from them (not recorded which). These receptors came from an adult who had mild COVID-19 (a few samples of this study predate the infection). Cell type and time point are not known. CDR3s include the opening cysteine and the closing phenylalanine or tryptophan. Each record gives: J gene, V gene, clone size, CDR3 protein. The size field is filled for only some rows; it gives once, few, many or a size class.

TRBJ1-5	TRBV5-1	many	CASSALPGQGKPQHF
TRBJ2-1	TRBV5-1	many	CASSWTGGSYNEQFF
TRBJ2-3	TRBV30	many	CAWRLGRTSVSTDTQYF
TRBJ2-1	TRBV5-1	many	CASSPGTSLGDEQFF
TRBJ2-3	TRBV18	many	CASSLLPTSGETTDTQYF
TRBJ1-5	TRBV6-2/TRBV6-3	few	CASSYFPQPQHF
TRBJ1-2	TRBV6-2/TRBV6-3	few	CASSFRQGNYGYTF
TRBJ1-2	TRBV11-2	.	CASSLDSARVYGYTF
TRBJ2-1	TRBV7-7	.	CASSRGTSGNNEQFF
TRBJ1-6	TRBV12-3/TRBV12-4	.	CASSFGGGRGGNSPLHF
TRBJ2-1	TRBV7-8	many	CASSLDELAVEDFNEQFF
TRBJ2-1	TRBV19	few	CASRIIGGPNEQFF
TRBJ1-1	TRBV10-3	.	CAISEVSNSNTEAFF
TRBJ1-3	TRBV25-1	.	CASSEGGGRTPLTRGNTIYF
TRBJ2-1	TRBV5-1	medium-sized	CASRNDGSYNEQFF
TRBJ1-3	TRBV12-3/TRBV12-4	many	CASNPTKDRAGNTIYF
TRBJ1-3	TRBV20-1	few	CSARSSQRAGGRNTIYF
TRBJ2-4	TRBV5-4	.	CASSRDRGGNIQYF
TRBJ1-5	TRBV15	few	CATSRGGPESNQPQHF
TRBJ2-2	TRBV11-3	few	CASGYSNTGELFF
TRBJ1-1	TRBV29-1	many	CSVGQLNTEAFF
TRBJ2-1	TRBV30	many	CAHLMSTVQFF